Listed below are T cell receptor beta chains from one sample, sequenced in a study of blood T cell repertoires in COVID-19. Profiling relied on immunoSEQ multiplex PCR, and the TCRdb table lists in-frame clones only, not all of them. The sample lists roughly 87,000 clones; around 72% were seen once. Material for sequencing was peripheral blood. These receptors were taken from a woman older than 75 with acute or convalescent COVID-19. The CDR3 runs from the conserved cysteine through the conserved F or W. D genes are given only for firm matches. The size field is filled for only some rows; it gives once, few, many or a size class.

V	D	J	size	CDR3	DNA
TRBV5-1	TRBD1	TRBJ1-2	.	CASSLTGATLANYGYTF	TGCGCCAGCAGCTTGACAGGGGCTACGTTAGCTAACTATGGCTACACCTTC
TRBV3-1/TRBV3-2	.	TRBJ1-1	.	CASSQNRAFSFGAEAFF	TGTGCCAGCAGCCAAAACAGGGCCTTTTCCTTCGGGGCTGAAGCTTTCTTT
TRBV24-1	TRBD1	TRBJ1-1	.	CATSDPGQGETEAFF	TGTGCCACCAGTGATCCGGGACAGGGTGAAACTGAAGCTTTCTTT
TRBV4-1	.	TRBJ1-5	.	CASSQDSGAGQPQHF	TGCGCCAGCAGCCAAGATTCAGGGGCTGGCCAGCCCCAGCATTTT
TRBV9	TRBD2	TRBJ2-7	few	CASSVGSGGGFYEQYF	TGTGCCAGCAGCGTAGGCAGCGGGGGAGGTTTCTACGAGCAGTACTTC
TRBV6-6	.	TRBJ1-4	.	CASSYQSTNEKLFF	TGTGCCAGCAGTTACCAGTCAACTAATGAAAAACTGTTTTTT
TRBV19	TRBD1	TRBJ2-3	.	CASSIGSTGRVDTQYF	TGTGCCAGTAGTATTGGATCGACAGGGAGAGTAGATACGCAGTATTTT
TRBV19	.	TRBJ1-1	.	CAITTAMNTEAFF	TGTGCCATAACGACAGCGATGAACACTGAAGCTTTCTTT
TRBV5-1	.	TRBJ1-2	few	CASSFGGAYGYTF	TGCGCCAGCAGCTTTGGGGGGGCCTACGGCTACACCTTC
TRBV7-9	.	TRBJ1-5	.	CASSTGDGDFNQPQHF	TGTGCCAGCAGCACCGGGGATGGGGACTTCAATCAGCCCCAGCATTTT
TRBV5-1	.	TRBJ1-1	.	CASSPTGGRGTEAFF	TGCGCCAGCAGCCCAACCGGGGGTCGGGGCACTGAAGCTTTCTTT
TRBV4-1	TRBD1	TRBJ1-4	.	CASSGTGGTNEKLFF	TGCGCCAGCAGCGGAACAGGGGGAACTAATGAAAAACTGTTTTTT
TRBV2	TRBD1	TRBJ2-7	few	CASSGQGVGEQYF	TGTGCCAGCAGCGGACAGGGGGTAGGCGAGCAGTACTTC
TRBV20-1	.	TRBJ1-1	.	CSARDNGVAFF	TGCAGTGCTAGAGATAACGGGGTTGCTTTCTTT
TRBV3-1/TRBV3-2	.	TRBJ2-7	.	CASSQRGLPYEQYF	TGTGCCAGCAGCCAGCGGGGGCTGCCCTACGAGCAGTACTTC
TRBV13	.	TRBJ2-1	.	CASSLGTGMSGHSYNEQFF	TGTGCCAGCAGCCTCGGAACAGGGATGTCCGGACATTCCTACAATGAGCAGTTCTTC
TRBV19	.	TRBJ1-1	.	CASRDRRNTEAFF	TGTGCCAGTAGAGACAGGAGGAACACTGAAGCTTTCTTT
TRBV18	.	TRBJ1-2	.	CASSPESGGYTF	TGTGCCAGCTCACCAGAATCCGGGGGCTACACCTTC
TRBV9	.	TRBJ2-5	.	CASSVASTGTQYF	TGTGCCAGCAGCGTAGCCTCGACGGGGACCCAGTACTTC
TRBV11-1	.	TRBJ1-3	.	CASSRQVSGNTIYF	TGTGCCAGCAGCCGACAGGTCTCTGGAAACACCATATATTTT
TRBV10-2	.	TRBJ1-1	.	CASSEGVWTEAFF	TGCGCCAGCAGTGAAGGGGTATGGACTGAAGCTTTCTTT
TRBV4-3	TRBD1	TRBJ1-4	few	CASSQDWGRGRFGENEKLFF	TGCGCCAGCAGCCAAGATTGGGGCAGGGGGCGATTTGGGGAAAATGAAAAACTGTTTTTT
TRBV30	.	TRBJ1-2	.	CAWSRAGANYGYTF	TGTGCCTGGAGTCGGGCAGGGGCTAACTATGGCTACACCTTC
TRBV9	.	TRBJ2-2	.	CASSVPRATGTGELFF	TGTGCCAGCAGCGTACCGAGAGCCACGGGCACCGGGGAGCTGTTTTTT
TRBV30	TRBD1	TRBJ2-1	.	CAFIGGQESSYNEQFF	TGTGCCTTTATTGGAGGACAGGAAAGCTCCTACAATGAGCAGTTCTTC
TRBV27	.	TRBJ1-1	.	CASSLAGSNTEAFF	TGTGCCAGCAGTTTAGCAGGGTCGAACACTGAAGCTTTCTTT
TRBV30	.	TRBJ2-1	once	CAFSNFRQLPYNEQFF	TGTGCCTTTTCAAACTTCCGACAGCTCCCTTACAATGAGCAGTTCTTC
TRBV3-1/TRBV3-2	.	TRBJ1-2	.	CASSQVAGNYGYTF	TGTGCCAGCAGCCAAGTTGCAGGTAACTATGGCTACACCTTC
TRBV9	.	TRBJ2-1	.	CASSILSSYNEQFF	TGTGCCAGCAGTATACTGAGCTCCTACAATGAGCAGTTCTTC
TRBV30	.	TRBJ1-1	.	CAWRQGSNTEAFF	TGTGCCTGGAGGCAGGGTTCAAACACTGAAGCTTTCTTT
TRBV5-4	TRBD2	TRBJ2-5	few	CASSSSGTETQYF	TGTGCCAGCAGCTCCAGCGGGACAGAGACCCAGTACTTC
TRBV18	.	TRBJ2-2	.	CASSPPVNGELFF	TGTGCCAGCTCACCCCCGGTTAACGGGGAGCTGTTTTTT
TRBV11-3	.	TRBJ2-5	.	CASSLGGEQETQYF	TGTGCCAGCAGCTTAGGGGGGGAACAAGAGACCCAGTACTTC
TRBV18	TRBD1	TRBJ1-5	few	CASSRAGGLEPQHF	TGTGCCAGCTCACGGGCAGGGGGCTTGGAGCCCCAGCATTTT
TRBV5-8	.	TRBJ1-6	.	CASSLYAGGCSPLHF	TGTGCCAGCAGCTTGTACGCTGGGGGCTGTTCACCCCTCCACTTT
TRBV2	TRBD1	TRBJ1-3	.	CASRATGASGNTIYF	TGTGCCAGCAGGGCAACAGGGGCCTCTGGAAACACCATATATTTT
TRBV5-1	.	TRBJ1-1	.	CASSTQGGNTEAFF	TGCGCCAGCAGCACCCAAGGAGGGAACACTGAAGCTTTCTTT
TRBV6-5	TRBD1	TRBJ1-2	.	CASSYGQGGGYTF	TGTGCCAGCAGTTACGGGCAGGGGGGCGGCTACACCTTC
TRBV7-3	.	TRBJ1-1	.	CASSEMQGTEAFF	TGTGCCAGCAGCGAGATGCAAGGGACAGAAGCTTTCTTT
TRBV27	TRBD2	TRBJ2-3	.	CASSFSSGRDTQYF	TGTGCCAGCAGTTTTTCTAGCGGGAGAGATACGCAGTATTTT
TRBV6-5	.	TRBJ1-1	once	CASTPSSLGPTEAFF	TGTGCCAGCACCCCTAGTTCACTTGGCCCCACTGAAGCTTTCTTT
TRBV5-4	.	TRBJ1-2	.	CASSFDRTYDYGYTF	TGTGCCAGCAGCTTTGACAGGACGTACGACTATGGCTACACCTTC
TRBV7-2	.	TRBJ2-3	.	CASSSRVGDTQYF	TGTGCCAGCAGCTCCAGGGTTGGGGATACGCAGTATTTT
TRBV5-1	.	TRBJ1-2	.	CASSLATDSGYTF	TGCGCCAGCAGCTTGGCGACAGATAGTGGCTACACCTTC
TRBV18	.	TRBJ2-7	many	CASSPPEQGRYEQYF	TGTGCCAGCTCACCACCGGAACAGGGGAGGTACGAGCAGTACTTC
TRBV19	.	TRBJ1-1	.	CASSSHRVRSTEAFF	TGTGCCAGTAGTAGCCACAGGGTCCGGAGCACTGAAGCTTTCTTT
TRBV29-1	TRBD2	TRBJ2-1	.	CSVSGGLGSYNEQFF	TGCAGCGTCAGCGGGGGGCTCGGCAGCTACAATGAGCAGTTCTTC
TRBV19	.	TRBJ2-2	.	CASSPLAGGITGELFF	TGTGCCAGTAGTCCCTTAGCTGGGGGGATCACCGGGGAGCTGTTTTTT
TRBV18	TRBD1	TRBJ1-4	.	CASSPPRTGVRKLFF	TGTGCCAGCTCACCACCGAGGACAGGGGTGCGGAAACTGTTTTTT
TRBV3-1/TRBV3-2	TRBD1	TRBJ1-2	once	CASSQDEAGGSYYGYTF	TGTGCCAGCAGCCAAGATGAGGCAGGGGGCTCTTATTATGGCTACACCTTC
TRBV14	.	TRBJ1-5	.	CASSSGPNQPQHF	TGTGCCAGCAGCTCTGGCCCTAATCAGCCCCAGCATTTT
TRBV5-1	.	TRBJ1-5	.	CASSGSGGESNQPQHF	TGCGCCAGCAGCGGATCTGGGGGGGAGAGCAATCAGCCCCAGCATTTT
TRBV4-1	.	TRBJ1-6	.	CASSQLFRAGGNSPLHF	TGCGCCAGCAGCCAATTATTCAGGGCCGGGGGGAATTCACCCCTCCACTTT
TRBV7-9	TRBD1	TRBJ1-1	.	CASSLGQENTEAFF	TGTGCCAGCAGCTTGGGACAGGAAAACACTGAAGCTTTCTTT
TRBV19	TRBD1	TRBJ1-5	.	CASSPLQGADQPQHF	TGTGCCAGTAGTCCCCTACAGGGGGCGGATCAGCCCCAGCATTTT
TRBV24-1	.	TRBJ1-2	.	CATSDLNSFGGYTF	TGTGCCACCAGTGATTTGAACAGTTTCGGCGGCTACACCTTC
TRBV6-5	.	TRBJ1-1	few	CASWGQYTEAFF	TGTGCCAGCTGGGGCCAGTACACTGAAGCTTTCTTT
TRBV11-2	TRBD1	TRBJ2-2	few	CASSWSPGQGTTGELFF	TGTGCCAGCAGCTGGTCACCGGGACAGGGGACCACCGGGGAGCTGTTTTTT
TRBV25-1	TRBD2	TRBJ2-2	.	CASSVLSGGWTGELFF	TGTGCCAGCAGTGTCCTTAGCGGGGGGTGGACCGGGGAGCTGTTTTTT
TRBV27	TRBD1	TRBJ1-6	few	CASTDRNSPLHF	TGTGCCAGCACGGACAGGAATTCACCCCTCCACTTT